A single sample gave rise to the 26 T cell receptor beta chains below, sequenced in a study of Ad26.COV2.S vaccination and SARS-CoV-2 variants. Method: immunoSEQ multiplex PCR; TCRdb's copy keeps in-frame clones and lacks some. The profile covers about 400,000 clones, with about nine tenths appearing a single time and roughly 1.7% taken by the ten largest. Described treatment: roughly 19 received Ad26.COV2.S at low or high dose, single or two shots; several received placebo; per-sample allocation not given. The samples were gathered on day 63 after the first injection of vaccine or placebo. The material was peripheral blood, obtained in a trial of Ad26.COV2.S vaccine versus placebo. These receptors all stem from a person between 18 and 65 years old who received the Ad26.COV2.S COVID-19 vaccine or a placebo.

There are a few counts of this clone. The rearrangement uses TRBV7-2 and TRBJ1-2, with 10 bases that match TRBD1. Germline V gene lookup returns CDR1 SGHTA and CDR2 FQGNSA. The CDR3 covers 14 residues. Trimming cost V 3 bases and J 5 bases; bases outside gene matches: 3. The CDR3 DNA sequence: TGTGCCAGCAGCTTCGGACAGGGGGAGTATGGCTACACCTTC. Amino acid sequence: CASSFGQGEYGYTF.

The chain combines TRBV7-9 with TRBJ2-2; no definite D call. This CDR3 region has 14 residues. Per the germline V gene, CDR1 is SEHNR and CDR2 is FQNEAQ (reference sequence). Trimming left V 6 bases short and J 1 base short, with 9 bases between. The chain's CDR3 is CASRRPGNTGELFF. CDR3 sequence (DNA): TGTGCCAGCAGACGCCCAGGGAACACCGGGGAGCTGTTTTTT. Full variable domain (rest looked up from reference TRBV7-9 and TRBJ2-2): DTGVSQNPRHKITKRGQNVTFRCDPISEHNRLYWYRQTLGQGPEFLTYFQNEAQLEKSRLLSDRFSAERPKGSFSTLEIQRTEQGDSAMYLCASRRPGNTGELFFGEGSRLTVL.

This chain joins TRBV30 and TRBJ2-1, with D hard to call. The germline CDR1 and CDR2 sequences are GTSNPN and SVGIG (reference sequence). The CDR3 sequence is 11 residues long. V lost 4 bases and J 8 bases, leaving 9 bases between the germline ends. CDR3 sequence: CAWIGVDEQFF. The DNA of the CDR3 is TGTGCCTGGATCGGTGTAGATGAGCAGTTCTTC.

The chain couples TRBV7-9 to TRBJ1-1, with D unresolved. V was pared by 3 bases and J by 4 bases, with 12 bases between. From germline, CDR1 is SEHNR and CDR2 FQNEAQ (reference sequence). There are 14 residues in the CDR3. The CDR3 coding sequence is TGTGCCAGCAGCTTCGCTCAAGTTTTCACTGAAGCTTTCTTT. It translates to CASSFAQVFTEAFF.

The V and J genes are TRBV7-2 and TRBJ2-7; 7 bases are shared with TRBD2. J lost 1 base, V lost 1 base, and 1 base had no gene match. The CDR3 loop spans 14 amino acids. Germline CDR1 is SGHTA and CDR2 is FQGNSA. CDR3 residues: CASSLGLASYEQYF. CDR3 nucleotide sequence: TGTGCCAGCAGCTTAGGACTAGCTTCCTACGAGCAGTACTTC.

This chain connects TRBV10-3 to TRBJ1-2, with D perhaps matching TRBD1 (5 bases). The germline CDR1 and CDR2 sequences are ENHRY and SYGVKD. The V gene lost 3 bases and the J gene lost 11 bases, with 16 bases spanning the gap. This CDR3 contains 13 residues. CDR3 bases: TGTGCCATCAGTGACGACTTCAGGGAGTTATACACCTTC. Translation gives CAISDDFRELYTF.

The chain recombines TRBV4-1 with TRBJ1-2, with a weak D call TRBD1 (6 bases). Per the germline V gene, CDR1 is MGHRA and CDR2 is YSYEKL. The CDR3 spans 15 residues. Trimming stripped 1 base from V and 1 base from J, with 10 bases between. The DNA of the CDR3 is TGCGCCAGCAGCCAAGCGGACAGTGATAACTATGGCTACACCTTC. As protein: CASSQADSDNYGYTF.

This chain links TRBV30 with TRBJ2-7, with 7 bases fitting TRBD2. V gave up 3 bases and J gave up 6 bases; unmatched junction bases: 5. The CDR3 sequence is 12 residues long. Germline assignment: CDR1 GTSNPN and CDR2 SVGIG (reference sequence). The CDR3 DNA sequence: TGTGCCTGGAGGTACGGGGGGAGCGAGCAGTACTTC. Translation: CAWRYGGSEQYF.

The V call is TRBV19, the J call TRBJ1-4, with a tentative D call TRBD1 (5 bases). CDR3 length equals 12 residues. Trimming cost V 4 bases and J 12 bases, with 12 bases left between them. Per germline, CDR1 LNHDA and CDR2 SQIVND (reference sequence). CDR3 amino acids: CASSKKGSELFF. DNA for the CDR3: TGTGCCAGTAGTAAAAAGGGGAGTGAACTGTTTTTT.

This sequence joins TRBV7-9 and TRBJ1-1; D is undetermined. Deletions cut 5 bases from V and 0 bases from J, with 22 bases between. There are 18 residues in the CDR3. CDR1 is SEHNR and CDR2 is FQNEAQ in the germline V gene (reference sequence). CDR3 sequence reads: CASSPRGGLLLMNTEAFF. CDR3 in DNA: TGTGCCAGCAGCCCCCGCGGAGGGCTACTTCTTATGAACACTGAAGCTTTCTTT.

This clone was seen a single time. This chain links TRBV24-1 with TRBJ2-7; D gene uncertain. This CDR3 has 11 amino acids. From germline, CDR1 is KGHDR and CDR2 SFDVKD. The V end was cut by 6 bases, the J end by 3 bases, with 5 bases between. The CDR3: CATSLGYEQYF. The CDR3 DNA sequence: TGTGCCACCAGTCTGGGCTACGAGCAGTACTTC.

The chain has TRBV5-1 and TRBJ2-1; no clear D. Germline V gives CDR1 SGHRS, CDR2 YFSETQ. The CDR3 contains 17 residues. The V end was cut by 6 bases, the J end by 5 bases, with 24 bases between. As DNA, the CDR3 is TGCGCCAGCAAAGTAGCTCGGGTACATTCAATCGACAATGAGCAGTTCTTC. Encoded protein: CASKVARVHSIDNEQFF.

The J gene is TRBJ2-7, the V gene TRBV7-2; tentative D call: TRBD2 (7 bases). V shed 2 bases and J shed 0 bases, with 20 bases lying between them. Germline CDR1 SGHTA, CDR2 FQGNSA. This CDR3 comprises 18 residues. The CDR3 protein is CASSLPPGGRGSSYEQYF. The CDR3 DNA sequence: TGTGCCAGCAGCTTACCCCCCGGGGGGAGGGGGTCCTCCTACGAGCAGTACTTC.

This clone was observed a handful of times. This chain uses TRBV2 with TRBJ1-1; a possible D gene is TRBD1 (5 bases). V shed 7 bases and J shed 0 bases, with 12 bases lying between them. The germline V gene encodes CDR1 SNHLY and CDR2 FYNNEI. The CDR3 length is 14 residues. The DNA of the CDR3 is TGTGCCAGCAAGATTGCAGGGATGAACACTGAAGCTTTCTTT. This codes for CASKIAGMNTEAFF. The full variable domain, its missing parts supplied by reference TRBV2 and TRBJ1-1, is EPEVTQTPSHQVTQMGQEVILRCVPISNHLYFYWYRQILGQKVEFLVSFYNNEISEKSEIFDDQFSVERPDGSNFTLKIRSTKLEDSAMYFCASKIAGMNTEAFFGQGTRLTVV.

This chain uses TRBV4-1 with TRBJ2-1; D perhaps matches TRBD1 (5 bases). V was pared by 4 bases and J by 5 bases, with 9 bases between. This CDR3 has 13 amino acids. The germline V gene encodes CDR1 MGHRA and CDR2 YSYEKL. As DNA, the CDR3 is TGCGCCAGCAGCCTCACGACAGACAATGAGCAGTTCTTC. Translation: CASSLTTDNEQFF.

This chain connects TRBV9 to TRBJ1-2; 7 bases are shared with TRBD1. The CDR3 consists of 13 residues. V shed 3 bases and J 4 bases; nucleotides not matched to a gene: 3. CDR1 and CDR2 (germline): SGDLS, YYNGEE. The CDR3 DNA reads TGTGCCAGCAGCGACAGACAGGGCTATGGCTACACCTTC. Translated: CASSDRQGYGYTF.

DNA for the CDR3: TGTGCCAGCAGCCTTCGATCGGGACAGGACTATGGCTACACCTTC. This codes for CASSLRSGQDYGYTF. V is TRBV7-9 and J is TRBJ1-2; 8 positions agree with TRBD1. CDR3 length equals 15 residues. The germline V gene has CDR1 SEHNR and CDR2 FQNEAQ (reference sequence). V shed 5 bases and J 3 bases; nucleotides not matched to a gene: 8.

CDR3 bases: TGTGCCAGCAACCCAAACAGGGAATCCTACAATGAGCAGTTCTTC. It specifies CASNPNRESYNEQFF. V gene TRBV3-1 (or the pseudogene TRBV3-2) combines with J gene TRBJ2-1; D may be TRBD1 (6 bases). There are 15 residues in the CDR3. Germline lookup yields CDR1 LGHDT and CDR2 YNNKEL (reference sequence). Trimming removed 7 bases from V and 1 base from J, with 14 bases in between.

Turning to this clone: The junction differs from germline at one of its ends, possibly a read error. The J gene is TRBJ1-2, the V gene TRBV3-1 (or the pseudogene TRBV3-2); D is perhaps TRBD1 (5 bases). Per the germline V gene, CDR1 is LGHDT and CDR2 is YNNKEL (reference sequence). The CDR3 loop spans 11 amino acids. The CDR3 DNA reads as TGTGCCAGCAGCCAAGATGGGACTCCAAACTTC. Protein sequence: CASSQDGTPNF.

The chain joins TRBV19 to TRBJ2-7; TRBD1 agrees at 10 bases. CDR1 and CDR2 from the germline V gene are LNHDA and SQIVND (reference sequence). The CDR3 consists of 15 residues. After removal of 5 bases from V and 4 bases from J, the junction contained 8 bases not matched to a gene. The DNA for the CDR3 is TGTGCCAGTAGTTTTGGGACAGGGGCTCCGTACGAGCAGTACTTC. Residues: CASSFGTGAPYEQYF. The full variable domain, its missing parts supplied by reference TRBV19 and TRBJ2-7, is DGGITQSPKYLFRKEGQNVTLSCEQNLNHDAMYWYRQDPGQGLRLIYYSQIVNDFQKGDIAEGYSVSREKKESFPLTVTSAQKNPTAFYLCASSFGTGAPYEQYFGPGTRLTVT.

This clone came up once. This chain connects TRBV15 to TRBJ2-5; the match to TRBD2 covers 8 bases. Germline V gene sequence: CDR1 LNHNV, CDR2 YYDKDF (reference sequence). The CDR3 is 12 residues long. Germline trimming cut 10 bases from V and 4 bases from J; bases unmatched to any gene: 5. CDR3 bases: TGTGCCATAGGACTAGCCCGAGAGACCCAGTACTTC. This gives the protein CAIGLARETQYF.

The V and J genes are TRBV6-2 or TRBV6-3 and TRBJ2-3, with D tentatively TRBD1 (6 bases). The CDR3 has 15 amino acids. The germline CDR1 and CDR2 sequences are MNHEY and SVGEGT. V was clipped by 0 bases and J by 3 bases, with 10 bases between them. The CDR3 here is CASSYSGAVTDTQYF. In DNA, the CDR3 is TGTGCCAGCAGTTACTCGGGGGCAGTTACAGATACGCAGTATTTT.

This rearrangement joins TRBV27 to TRBJ2-5; possibly TRBD1 or TRBD2 for D (6 bases each). Per the germline V gene, CDR1 is MNHEY and CDR2 is SMNVEV (reference sequence). V lost 6 bases and J 4 bases, leaving 18 bases between the germline ends. This CDR3 contains 15 residues. The CDR3 here is CASRPFGGLIETQYF. CDR3 sequence (DNA): TGTGCCAGCAGGCCTTTTGGGGGGCTTATAGAGACCCAGTACTTC.

The CDR3 sequence is CASSPPTLGTAGELFF. CDR3 nucleotide sequence: TGTGCCAGCAGCCCACCAACCCTCGGGACCGCCGGGGAGCTGTTTTTT. V is TRBV3-1 (or the pseudogene TRBV3-2) and J is TRBJ2-2; either TRBD1 or TRBD2 may fit D (5 bases each). Looked up from germline, CDR1 is LGHDT and CDR2 is YNNKEL (reference sequence). The CDR3 covers 16 residues. Trimming stripped 4 bases from V and 6 bases from J, with 18 bases between.

The V and J genes are TRBV5-1 and TRBJ1-1; D unresolved. Trimming removed 0 bases from V and 3 bases from J, with 6 bases in between. Germline V gene sequence: CDR1 SGHRS, CDR2 YFSETQ. The CDR3 spans 13 residues. The CDR3 DNA follows: TGCGCCAGCAGCTTGGGGACCCACACTGAAGCTTTCTTT. Protein product: CASSLGTHTEAFF.

The chain uses TRBV4-3 and TRBJ1-3; D is unclear. The CDR3 runs 14 residues. Trimming shortened V by 8 bases and J by 4 bases, and 15 bases separated the two germline ends. Per the germline V gene, CDR1 is LGHNA and CDR2 is YSLEER. DNA for the CDR3: TGCGCCAGCGGCATAACTACTTACGGAAACACCATATATTTT. As protein: CASGITTYGNTIYF.